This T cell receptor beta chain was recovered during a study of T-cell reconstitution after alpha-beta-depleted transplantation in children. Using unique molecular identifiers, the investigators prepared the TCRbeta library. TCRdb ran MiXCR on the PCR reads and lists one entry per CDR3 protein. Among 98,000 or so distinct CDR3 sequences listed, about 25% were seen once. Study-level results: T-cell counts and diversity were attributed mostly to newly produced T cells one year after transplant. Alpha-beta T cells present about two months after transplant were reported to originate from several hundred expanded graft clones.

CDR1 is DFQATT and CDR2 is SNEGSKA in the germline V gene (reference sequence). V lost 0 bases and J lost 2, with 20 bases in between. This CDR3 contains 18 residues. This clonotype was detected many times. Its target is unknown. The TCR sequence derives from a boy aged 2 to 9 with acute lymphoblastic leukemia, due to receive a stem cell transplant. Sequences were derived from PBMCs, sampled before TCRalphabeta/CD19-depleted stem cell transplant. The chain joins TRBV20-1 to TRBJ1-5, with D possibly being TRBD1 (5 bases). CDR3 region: CSARDSDIGQTGNQPQHF. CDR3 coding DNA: TGCAGTGCTAGAGATTCAGACATAGGCCAGACAGGCAATCAGCCCCAGCATTTT.